The entry that follows covers one TCR beta chain sequence. Its antigen is not identified. TCRdb's table, derived via immunoSEQ multiplex PCR, lists solely in-frame clones and lacks some. The sample includes tens of thousands of clones, roughly 70% seen only once; the top ten take 22%. The data derive from a study of vaccination effects on CD4 cells after COVID-19. The ViraFEST assay expanded antigen-specific CD4+ T cells with viral peptide pools before sequencing. Upon completion of 10 to 11 days in culture, CD4+ T cells were isolated. No vaccinee had earlier SARS-CoV-2 infection, and nucleocapsid antibodies were negative. CDR1 and CDR2 from the germline V gene are LGHDT and YNNKEL (reference sequence). This CDR3 spans 15 amino acids. V was clipped by 4 bases and J by 4 bases, with 15 bases between them.

This specimen consisted of CD4+ T cells from PBMCs cultured with SARS-CoV-2 spike peptides, obtained before COVID-19 vaccination. This receptor was taken from a human donor who received a COVID-19 vaccine. The genes are TRBV3-1 (or the pseudogene TRBV3-2) and TRBJ2-3; no firm D call. The CDR3 region is CASSLAVRLADTQYF. The CDR3 nucleotides are TGTGCCAGCAGCCTCGCAGTTCGACTGGCAGATACGCAGTATTTT.